This TCR beta chain came from a study of OX40 agonist ivuxolimab in advanced cancers. TCRdb's table, derived via immunoSEQ multiplex PCR, lists solely in-frame clones and lacks some. The data show roughly 60,000 clones, about 85% seen once. CDR1 and CDR2 from the germline V gene are MNHEY and SVGAGI. V gave up 6 bases and J gave up 11 bases, with 19 bases separating them. This CDR3 spans 13 amino acids. The source was CD4+ or CD8+ T cells sorted from blood, collected in a trial of the OX40 agonist ivuxolimab. This rearrangement joins TRBV6-5 to TRBJ2-5; D is unresolved. The TCR originated in an adult with an advanced solid tumor such as melanoma, head and neck, liver or kidney cancer. The CDR3 region has the DNA TGTGCCAGCAGCACTGGCTCTACCCGAGCGCAGTACTTC. Its protein product is CASSTGSTRAQYF.